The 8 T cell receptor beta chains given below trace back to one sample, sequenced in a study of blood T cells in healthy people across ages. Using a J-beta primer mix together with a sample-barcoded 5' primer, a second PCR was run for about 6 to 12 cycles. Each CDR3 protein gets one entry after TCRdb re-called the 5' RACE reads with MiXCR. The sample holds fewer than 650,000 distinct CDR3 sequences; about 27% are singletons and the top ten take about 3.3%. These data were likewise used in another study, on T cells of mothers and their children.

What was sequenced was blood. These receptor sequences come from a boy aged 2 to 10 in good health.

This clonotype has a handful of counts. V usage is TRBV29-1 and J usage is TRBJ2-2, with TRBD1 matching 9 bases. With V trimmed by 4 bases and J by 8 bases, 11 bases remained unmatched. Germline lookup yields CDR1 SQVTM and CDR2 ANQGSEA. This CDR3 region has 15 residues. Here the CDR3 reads CSVVRTGAPEGELFF. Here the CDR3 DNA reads TGCAGCGTTGTGAGGACAGGGGCGCCCGAAGGGGAGCTGTTTTTT.

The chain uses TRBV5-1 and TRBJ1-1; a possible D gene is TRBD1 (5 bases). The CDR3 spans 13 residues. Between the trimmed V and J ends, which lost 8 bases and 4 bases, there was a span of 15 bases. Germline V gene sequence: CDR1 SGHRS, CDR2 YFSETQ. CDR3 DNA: TGCGCCAGTAACCCGGGGGGGAGCACTGAAGCTTTCTTT. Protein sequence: CASNPGGSTEAFF.

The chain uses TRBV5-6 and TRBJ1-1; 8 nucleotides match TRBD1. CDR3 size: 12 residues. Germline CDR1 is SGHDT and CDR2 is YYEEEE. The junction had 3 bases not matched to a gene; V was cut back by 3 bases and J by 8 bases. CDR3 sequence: CASSSRDREAFF. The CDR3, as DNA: TGTGCCAGCAGCTCTAGGGACAGGGAAGCTTTCTTT. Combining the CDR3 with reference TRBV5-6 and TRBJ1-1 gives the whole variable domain DAGVTQSPTHLIKTRGQQVTLRCSPKSGHDTVSWYQQALGQGPQFIFQYYEEEERQRGNFPDRFSGHQFPNYSSELNVNALLLGDSALYLCASSSRDREAFFGQGTRLTVV.

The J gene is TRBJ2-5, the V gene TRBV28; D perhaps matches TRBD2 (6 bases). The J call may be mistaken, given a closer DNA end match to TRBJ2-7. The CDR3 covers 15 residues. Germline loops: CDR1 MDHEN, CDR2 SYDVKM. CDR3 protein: CASSSRDSRAYEQYF. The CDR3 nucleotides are TGTGCCAGCAGTTCCCGGGACTCCCGAGCCTACGAGCAGTACTTC.

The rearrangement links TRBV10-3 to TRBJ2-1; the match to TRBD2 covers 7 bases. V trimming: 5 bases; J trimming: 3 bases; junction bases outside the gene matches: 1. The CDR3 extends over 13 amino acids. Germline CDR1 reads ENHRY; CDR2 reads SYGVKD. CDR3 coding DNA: TGTGCCATCAGTTGGGGGGGCTACAATGAGCAGTTCTTC. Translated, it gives CAISWGGYNEQFF.

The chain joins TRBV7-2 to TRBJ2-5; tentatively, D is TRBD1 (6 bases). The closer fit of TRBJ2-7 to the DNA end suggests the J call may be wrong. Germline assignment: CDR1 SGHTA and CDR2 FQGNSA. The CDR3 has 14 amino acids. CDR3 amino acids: CASSLLTGWYEQYF. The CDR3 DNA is TGTGCCAGCAGCTTACTAACAGGGTGGTACGAGCAGTACTTC.

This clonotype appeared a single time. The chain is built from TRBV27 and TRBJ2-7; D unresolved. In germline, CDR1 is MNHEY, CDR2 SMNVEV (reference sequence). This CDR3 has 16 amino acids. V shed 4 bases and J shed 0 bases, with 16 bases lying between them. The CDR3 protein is CASSYGLGSSSYEQYF. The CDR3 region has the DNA TGTGCCAGCAGTTATGGGTTGGGATCGTCCTCCTACGAGCAGTACTTC.

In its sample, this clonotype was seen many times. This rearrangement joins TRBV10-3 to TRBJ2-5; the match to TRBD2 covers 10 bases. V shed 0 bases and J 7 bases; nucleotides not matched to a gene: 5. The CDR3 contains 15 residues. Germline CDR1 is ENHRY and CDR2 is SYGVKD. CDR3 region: CAISESASGRGTQYF. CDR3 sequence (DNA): TGTGCCATCAGTGAGTCGGCTAGCGGGAGAGGGACCCAGTACTTC.